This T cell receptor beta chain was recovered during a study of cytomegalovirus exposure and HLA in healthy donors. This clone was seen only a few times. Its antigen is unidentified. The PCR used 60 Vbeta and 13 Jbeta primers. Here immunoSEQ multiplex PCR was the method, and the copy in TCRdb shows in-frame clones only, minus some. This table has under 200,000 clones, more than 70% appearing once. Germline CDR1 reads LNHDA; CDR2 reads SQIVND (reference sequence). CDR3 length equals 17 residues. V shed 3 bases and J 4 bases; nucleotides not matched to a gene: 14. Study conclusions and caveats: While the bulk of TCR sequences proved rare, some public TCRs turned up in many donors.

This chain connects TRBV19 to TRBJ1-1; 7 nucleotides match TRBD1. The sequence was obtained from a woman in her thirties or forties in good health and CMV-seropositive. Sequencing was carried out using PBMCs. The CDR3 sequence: CASSMVISQGWLTEAFF. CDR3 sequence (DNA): TGTGCCAGTAGTATGGTTATATCACAGGGGTGGCTCACTGAAGCTTTCTTT.